This is a list of T cell receptor beta chains from one sample in a study of T cell repertoires in cytomegalovirus infection. TCRdb re-derived calls from the reads in MiXCR, one entry per CDR3 protein. Among about 310,000 distinct CDR3 sequences listed, 25% were seen once. Their antigens remain unidentified. The sample consisted of cultured PBMCs, taken from culture after CMV antigen stimulation. These receptors all stem from a human donor in good health (CMV status not recorded). Some clones in this sample may be carry-over from other donors' samples. Each CDR3 is given with its conserved first and last residue.

v_call: TRBV4-3; j_call: TRBJ2-1; cdr3_aa: CASSQSFGDKGFF
v_call: TRBV11-1; j_call: TRBJ2-7; cdr3_aa: CASSLARGRVSEQYF
v_call: TRBV7-8; j_call: TRBJ2-7; cdr3_aa: CASSLAPLVSYEQYF
v_call: TRBV20-1; j_call: TRBJ2-7; cdr3_aa: CSASEREFYEQYF
v_call: TRBV5-4; j_call: TRBJ1-1; cdr3_aa: CASSPSGQPEAFF
v_call: TRBV7-2; j_call: TRBJ2-1; cdr3_aa: CASSTGNNEQFF
v_call: TRBV28; j_call: TRBJ2-1; cdr3_aa: CASNLAGVYNEQFF
v_call: TRBV19; j_call: TRBJ1-5; cdr3_aa: CASSKTPHSNQPQHF
v_call: TRBV27; j_call: TRBJ1-6; cdr3_aa: CASSFSPRRALHF
v_call: TRBV28; j_call: TRBJ1-1; cdr3_aa: CASSLLGQAEAFF
v_call: TRBV7-9; j_call: TRBJ1-5; cdr3_aa: CASSLLGYNQPQHF
v_call: TRBV7-2; j_call: TRBJ2-7; cdr3_aa: CASSLGGQSYEQYF
v_call: TRBV11-2; j_call: TRBJ1-4; cdr3_aa: CASSIGRGGEKLFF
v_call: TRBV4-3; j_call: TRBJ1-4; cdr3_aa: CASSQGRPAEGKLFF
v_call: TRBV7-2; j_call: TRBJ1-3; cdr3_aa: CASSLGTGGGNTIYF
v_call: TRBV19; j_call: TRBJ2-2; cdr3_aa: CASSIVLGSHTGELFF
v_call: TRBV7-2; j_call: TRBJ2-2; cdr3_aa: CASSFGSPNTGELFF
v_call: TRBV4-1; j_call: TRBJ2-2; cdr3_aa: CASSRAGQGAGTGELFF
v_call: TRBV4-3; j_call: TRBJ2-3; cdr3_aa: CASSQDLAAGTSSTDTQYF
v_call: TRBV5-1; j_call: TRBJ1-2; cdr3_aa: CASSSTGTVDYGYTF
v_call: TRBV4-3; j_call: TRBJ2-5; cdr3_aa: CASSQEGYQETQYF
v_call: TRBV7-9; j_call: TRBJ2-1; cdr3_aa: CASSFTASNEQFF
v_call: TRBV7-2; j_call: TRBJ1-4; cdr3_aa: CASSLRGMVMEKLFF
v_call: TRBV4-1; j_call: TRBJ1-6; cdr3_aa: CASSDGTANSPLHF
v_call: TRBV13; j_call: TRBJ2-5; cdr3_aa: CASGLWQQETQYF
v_call: TRBV2; j_call: TRBJ2-1; cdr3_aa: CASSRGTPGNEQFF
v_call: TRBV6-1; j_call: TRBJ1-6; cdr3_aa: CALSNLGQGYNSPLHF
v_call: TRBV3-1; j_call: TRBJ2-5; cdr3_aa: CASSQGGRAQYF
v_call: TRBV7-9; j_call: TRBJ2-4; cdr3_aa: CASSLAFGELAKNIQYF
v_call: TRBV7-8; j_call: TRBJ1-3; cdr3_aa: CASSLGSVFGNTIYF
v_call: TRBV24-1; j_call: TRBJ2-2; cdr3_aa: CATSDLGFTNTGELFF
v_call: TRBV5-6; j_call: TRBJ2-1; cdr3_aa: CASSNPDIRPYNEQFF
v_call: TRBV28; j_call: TRBJ2-7; cdr3_aa: CASTVTRNYEQYF
v_call: TRBV12-3/TRBV12-4; j_call: TRBJ2-1; cdr3_aa: CASSFGDFSYNEQFF
v_call: TRBV4-1; j_call: TRBJ2-1; cdr3_aa: CASSQEVGREHNEQFF
v_call: TRBV19; j_call: TRBJ2-1; cdr3_aa: CASRVLAGGRNEQFF
v_call: TRBV6-6; j_call: TRBJ1-5; cdr3_aa: CASSPLGTISDRDQPQHF
v_call: TRBV12-3/TRBV12-4; j_call: TRBJ2-3; cdr3_aa: CASSPSLSTDTQYF
v_call: TRBV11-3; j_call: TRBJ2-1; cdr3_aa: CASSLSGTTGNEQFF
v_call: TRBV19; j_call: TRBJ1-3; cdr3_aa: CASTNPLTGSGNTIYF
v_call: TRBV5-1; j_call: TRBJ2-1; cdr3_aa: CASSSGTGVPGEQFF